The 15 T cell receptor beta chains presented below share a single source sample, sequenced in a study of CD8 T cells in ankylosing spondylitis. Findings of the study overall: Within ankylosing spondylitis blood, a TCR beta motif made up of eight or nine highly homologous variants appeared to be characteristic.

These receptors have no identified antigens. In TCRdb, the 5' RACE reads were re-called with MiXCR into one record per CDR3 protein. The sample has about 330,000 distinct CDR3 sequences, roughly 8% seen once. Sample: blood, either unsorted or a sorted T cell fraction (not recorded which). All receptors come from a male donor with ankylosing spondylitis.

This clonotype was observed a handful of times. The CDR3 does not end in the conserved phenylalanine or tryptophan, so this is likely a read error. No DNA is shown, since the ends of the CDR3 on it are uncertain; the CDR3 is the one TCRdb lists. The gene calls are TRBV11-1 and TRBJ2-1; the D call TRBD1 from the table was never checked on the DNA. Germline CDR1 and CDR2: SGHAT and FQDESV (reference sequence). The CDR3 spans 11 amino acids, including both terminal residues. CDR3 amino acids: CASSLRRGRPH.

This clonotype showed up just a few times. Here the CDR3 DNA reads TGCGCCAGCAGCTTATTCGGGACAGGGAATGGCTACACCTTC. It specifies CASSLFGTGNGYTF. J is TRBJ1-2 and V is TRBV5-1; 9 nucleotides match TRBD1. The V and J ends lost 2 bases and 6 bases, in that order; junction bases with no gene match: 5. Germline V gene data show CDR1 as SGHRS and CDR2 as YFSETQ. The length of the CDR3 is 14 residues.

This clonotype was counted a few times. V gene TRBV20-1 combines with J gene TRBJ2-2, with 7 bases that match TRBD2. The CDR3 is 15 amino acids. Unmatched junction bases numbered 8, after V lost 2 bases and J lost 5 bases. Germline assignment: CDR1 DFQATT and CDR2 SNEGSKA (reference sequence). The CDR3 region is CSARKGGSWTGELFF. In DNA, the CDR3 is TGCAGTGCTAGAAAGGGCGGGAGTTGGACCGGGGAGCTGTTTTTT.

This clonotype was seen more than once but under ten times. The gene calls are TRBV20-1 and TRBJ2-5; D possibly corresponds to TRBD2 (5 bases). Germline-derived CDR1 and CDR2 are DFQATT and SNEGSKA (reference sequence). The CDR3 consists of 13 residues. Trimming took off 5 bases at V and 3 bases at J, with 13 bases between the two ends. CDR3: CSAHEERKETQYF. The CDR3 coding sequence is TGCAGTGCTCACGAGGAGCGGAAAGAGACCCAGTACTTC.

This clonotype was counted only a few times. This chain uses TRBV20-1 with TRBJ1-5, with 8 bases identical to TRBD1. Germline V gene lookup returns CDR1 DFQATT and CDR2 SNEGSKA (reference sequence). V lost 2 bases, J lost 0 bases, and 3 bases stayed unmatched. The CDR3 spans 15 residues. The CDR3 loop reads CSARTGGNSNQPQHF. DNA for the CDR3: TGCAGTGCTAGAACAGGGGGAAATAGCAATCAGCCCCAGCATTTT.

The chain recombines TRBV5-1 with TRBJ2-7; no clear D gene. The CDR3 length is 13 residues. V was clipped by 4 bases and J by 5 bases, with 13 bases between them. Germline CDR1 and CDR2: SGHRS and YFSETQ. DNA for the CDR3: TGCGCCAGCAGCGTCCCCTCGGCCGACGAGCAGTACTTC. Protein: CASSVPSADEQYF.

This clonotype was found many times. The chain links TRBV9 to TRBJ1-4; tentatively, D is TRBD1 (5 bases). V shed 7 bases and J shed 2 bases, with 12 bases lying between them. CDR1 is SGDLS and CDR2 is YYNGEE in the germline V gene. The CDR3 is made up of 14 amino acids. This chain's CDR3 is CASASGPTNEKLFF. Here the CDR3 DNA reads TGTGCCAGCGCCTCAGGGCCGACTAATGAAAAACTGTTTTTT.

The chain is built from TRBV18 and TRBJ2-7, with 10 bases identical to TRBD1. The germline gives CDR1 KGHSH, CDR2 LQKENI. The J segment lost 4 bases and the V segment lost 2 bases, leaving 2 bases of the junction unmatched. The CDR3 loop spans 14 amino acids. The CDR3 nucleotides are TGTGCCAGCTCACCAGGGGACAGGGGTTACGAGCAGTACTTC. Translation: CASSPGDRGYEQYF.

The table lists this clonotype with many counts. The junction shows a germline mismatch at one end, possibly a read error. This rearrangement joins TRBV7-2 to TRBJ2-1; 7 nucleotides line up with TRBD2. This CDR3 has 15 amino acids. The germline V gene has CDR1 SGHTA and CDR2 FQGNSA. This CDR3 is CASSLEVTSHNKQFF. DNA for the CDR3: TGTGCCAGCAGCTTAGAAGTGACTAGCCACAATAAGCAGTTCTTC.

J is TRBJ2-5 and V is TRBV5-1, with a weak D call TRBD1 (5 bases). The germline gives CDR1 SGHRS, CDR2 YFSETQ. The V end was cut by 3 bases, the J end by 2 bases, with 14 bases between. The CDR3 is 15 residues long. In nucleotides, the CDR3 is TGCGCCAGCAGCTCAGGGCCCGAGGCTCAAGAGACCCAGTACTTC. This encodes CASSSGPEAQETQYF.

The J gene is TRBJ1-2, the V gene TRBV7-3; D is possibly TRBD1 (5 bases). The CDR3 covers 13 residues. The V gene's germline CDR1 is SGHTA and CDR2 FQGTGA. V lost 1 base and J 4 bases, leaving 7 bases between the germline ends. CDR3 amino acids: CASSLMGGYGYTF. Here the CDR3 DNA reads TGTGCCAGCAGCTTAATGGGGGGCTATGGCTACACCTTC.

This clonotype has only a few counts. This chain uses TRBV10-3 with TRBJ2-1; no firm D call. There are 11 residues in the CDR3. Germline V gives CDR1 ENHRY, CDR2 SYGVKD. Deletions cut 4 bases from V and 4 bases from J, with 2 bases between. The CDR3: CAISGYNEQFF. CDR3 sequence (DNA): TGTGCCATCAGTGGATACAATGAGCAGTTCTTC.

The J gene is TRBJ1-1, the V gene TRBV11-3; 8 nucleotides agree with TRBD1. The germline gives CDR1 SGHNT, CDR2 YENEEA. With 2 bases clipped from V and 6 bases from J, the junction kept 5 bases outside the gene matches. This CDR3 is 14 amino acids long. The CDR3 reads CASSLIGQGSEAFF. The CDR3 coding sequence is TGTGCCAGCAGCTTAATCGGACAGGGTTCTGAAGCTTTCTTT.

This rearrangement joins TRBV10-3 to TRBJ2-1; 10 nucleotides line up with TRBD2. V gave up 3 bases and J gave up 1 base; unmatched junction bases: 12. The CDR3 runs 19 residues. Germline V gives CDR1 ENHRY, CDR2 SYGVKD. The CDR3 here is CAISDPSGSSRASYNEQFF. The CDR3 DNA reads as TGTGCCATCAGTGACCCTAGCGGGAGCTCCAGAGCTTCCTACAATGAGCAGTTCTTC.

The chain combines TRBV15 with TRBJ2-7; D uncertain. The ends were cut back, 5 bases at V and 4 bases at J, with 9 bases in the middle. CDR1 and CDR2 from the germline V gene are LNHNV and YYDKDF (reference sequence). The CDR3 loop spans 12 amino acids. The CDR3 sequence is CATSESAYEQYF. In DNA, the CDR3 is TGTGCCACCAGCGAGAGCGCGTACGAGCAGTACTTC.